This TCR beta chain was retrieved from a study of OX40 agonist ivuxolimab in advanced cancers. Findings and caveats of the study: At doses 0.1 to 3.0 mg/kg, CD4+ and CD8+ clones expanded.

In the case of this clone: Its target is not known.

Method: immunoSEQ multiplex PCR; TCRdb's copy keeps in-frame clones and lacks some. The sample has some 76,000 clones, roughly 80% seen once; the top ten hold 1.5% to 2%. Trimming cost V 3 bases and J 9 bases; bases outside gene matches: 4. CDR1 and CDR2 from the germline V gene are SNHLY and FYNNEI. CDR3 length equals 12 residues. Sequences were derived from CD4+ or CD8+ T cells sorted from blood, sampled in a trial of the OX40 agonist ivuxolimab. The clonotype originates from an adult with an advanced solid tumor such as melanoma, head and neck, liver or kidney cancer. V and J are TRBV2 and TRBJ1-1; 7 nucleotides agree with TRBD1. CDR3 protein: CASSEATGKAFF. Here the CDR3 DNA reads TGTGCCAGCAGTGAGGCGACAGGGAAAGCTTTCTTT. The whole variable domain, filled in from reference TRBV2 and TRBJ1-1, reads EPEVTQTPSHQVTQMGQEVILRCVPISNHLYFYWYRQILGQKVEFLVSFYNNEISEKSEIFDDQFSVERPDGSNFTLKIRSTKLEDSAMYFCASSEATGKAFFGQGTRLTVV.